The entry below describes one T cell receptor (beta chain). The target antigen is unknown. The junction had 6 bases not matched to a gene; V was cut back by 1 base and J by 4 bases. CDR3 size: 15 residues. Germline V lookup: CDR1 SGHKS, CDR2 YYEKEE (reference sequence). The data were produced by immunoSEQ multiplex PCR, yet TCRdb's version contains in-frame clones alone and is incomplete. The data contain about 81,000 clones, 75% to 95% of them singletons. These data are taken from a study of graft-versus-host responses after intestinal transplantation. The specimen was unstimulated CD4+ T cells sorted from spleen or lymph node cells, collected before transplant. The sequence came from a human donor who was the organ donor for an intestinal transplant. The chain recombines TRBV5-5 with TRBJ1-2; 8 bases match TRBD1. CDR3 region: CASSLRGQASYGYTF. CDR3 nucleotide sequence: TGTGCCAGCAGCTTGAGGGGACAGGCTAGCTATGGCTACACCTTC.